These 17 T cell receptor beta chains originate from one sample sequenced in a study of cytomegalovirus exposure and HLA in healthy donors. Primers: 60 Vbeta forward and 13 Jbeta reverse. Clones were read by immunoSEQ multiplex PCR, and TCRdb kept only the in-frame ones, dropping some. This sample's table has about 67,000 clones. The sample consisted of PBMCs. All receptors come from a man aged 25-45 years in good health and CMV-seropositive.

The V and J genes are TRBV4-1 and TRBJ2-5; 7 nucleotides match TRBD2. The CDR3 spans 14 residues. CDR1 and CDR2 from the germline V gene are MGHRA and YSYEKL. The J segment lost 4 bases and the V segment lost 2 bases, leaving 4 bases of the junction unmatched. This chain's CDR3 is CASSQSGGLETQYF. CDR3 nucleotide sequence: TGCGCCAGCAGCCAATCGGGGGGTTTAGAGACCCAGTACTTC.

The rearrangement uses TRBV7-9 and TRBJ2-3; tentatively, D is TRBD2 (5 bases). Trimming stripped 4 bases from V and 0 bases from J, with 20 bases between. Germline values: CDR1 SEHNR, CDR2 FQNEAQ (reference sequence). The CDR3 is 18 amino acids. CDR3 sequence (DNA): TGTGCCAGCAGCTGCCGTATAACAACCTGGACTAGCACAGATACGCAGTATTTT. Translation: CASSCRITTWTSTDTQYF.

Details on this clone: No conserved phenylalanine or tryptophan ends this CDR3, so it is likely a read error. The chain combines TRBV5-1 with TRBJ1-6, with D tentatively TRBD1 (5 bases). Deletions cut 1 base from V and 5 bases from J, with 7 bases between. The CDR3 covers 14 residues. Germline V gives CDR1 SGHRS, CDR2 YFSETQ. The CDR3 sequence: CASSLWGDNSPLHL. The DNA for the CDR3 is TGCGCCAGCAGCTTGTGGGGGGATAATTCACCCCTCCACCTT.

This rearrangement joins TRBV29-1 to TRBJ2-7, with TRBD2 identical over 14 bases. V gave up 6 bases and J gave up 0 bases; unmatched junction bases: 16. The germline gives CDR1 SQVTM, CDR2 ANQGSEA. The CDR3 sequence is 19 residues long. The chain's CDR3 is CSVIRVRTSGRQHSYEQYF. Written as DNA, the CDR3 is TGCAGCGTCATCCGTGTCCGGACTAGCGGGAGGCAACACTCCTACGAGCAGTACTTC.

The gene calls are TRBV6-6 and TRBJ2-3; 10 bases are shared with TRBD2. Germline CDR1 is MNHNY and CDR2 is SVGAGI (reference sequence). This CDR3 region has 16 residues. The trim removed 4 bases at V and 2 bases at J, leaving 6 bases unmatched. In DNA, the CDR3 is TGTGCCAGCAGTTTAGCTAGCGGGGGATACACAGATACGCAGTATTTT. Translating gives CASSLASGGYTDTQYF.

The V call is TRBV21-1, the J call TRBJ2-3; the table gives TRBD2 as D, unverified against the DNA. TRBV21-1 is annotated as a pseudogene. The CDR3 is 18 amino acids. The CDR3 coding sequence is TGTGCCAGCAGCAAAGATCTGGAGGGAGGGCTCGGCACAGATACGCAGTATTTT. Protein product: CASSKDLEGGLGTDTQYF.

The chain recombines TRBV6-1 with TRBJ2-5; 14 nucleotides agree with TRBD2. The germline V gene encodes CDR1 MNHNS and CDR2 SASEGT. This CDR3 region has 15 residues. V was pared by 7 bases and J by 9 bases, with 10 bases of the junction left unmatched. The CDR3 DNA reads TGTGCCAGCACTATGGGACTAGCGGGAGTATGGTCCCAGTACTTC. Residues: CASTMGLAGVWSQYF.

This chain links TRBV30 with TRBJ2-7; 9 nucleotides agree with TRBD1. The CDR3 length is 14 residues. The J segment lost 0 bases and the V segment lost 5 bases, leaving 5 bases of the junction unmatched. Looked up from germline, CDR1 is GTSNPN and CDR2 is SVGIG (reference sequence). DNA of the CDR3: TGTGCCTGGGAACAGGGGGCTGGCTCCTACGAGCAGTACTTC. Encoded protein: CAWEQGAGSYEQYF.

The chain uses TRBV5-1 and TRBJ2-3; D is possibly TRBD1 (5 bases). The germline V gene encodes CDR1 SGHRS and CDR2 YFSETQ. CDR3 length equals 16 residues. The V end lost 0 bases, the J end lost 5 bases, and 16 bases lay between the germline ends. In nucleotides, the CDR3 is TGCGCCAGCAGCTTGGTGGCCAGGGATCCGGGAGATACGCAGTATTTT. This sequence encodes CASSLVARDPGDTQYF.

V is TRBV18 and J is TRBJ1-1, with TRBD1 as a possible D gene (6 bases). With 3 bases removed from V and 4 bases from J, the gap between germline ends came to 15 bases. CDR3 length: 15 residues. The germline V gene has CDR1 KGHSH and CDR2 LQKENI. The CDR3 region has the DNA TGTGCCAGCTCACCCCGAGGGGGGGAAGGCACTGAAGCTTTCTTT. Encoded protein: CASSPRGGEGTEAFF.

CDR3 in amino acids: CASSPQGAALHF. CDR3 nucleotides: TGTGCCAGCAGCCCACAGGGGGCGGCCCTCCACTTT. J is TRBJ1-6 and V is TRBV5-6; 9 positions match TRBD1. V shed 4 bases and J 14 bases; nucleotides not matched to a gene: 4. Germline CDR1 SGHDT, CDR2 YYEEEE. The CDR3 totals 12 residues.

V and J are TRBV12-5 and TRBJ2-1, with 9 bases fitting TRBD1. V was pared by 3 bases and J by 2 bases, with 2 bases of the junction left unmatched. The CDR3 is made up of 15 amino acids. CDR1 and CDR2 from the germline V gene are LGHNT and FRNRAP. The CDR3 loop reads CASGLRQGAYNEQFF. CDR3 DNA sequence: TGTGCTAGTGGTTTAAGACAGGGGGCCTACAATGAGCAGTTCTTC.

V is TRBV4-1 and J is TRBJ2-7, with 9 bases lining up with TRBD2. From germline, CDR1 is MGHRA and CDR2 YSYEKL. This CDR3 has 14 amino acids. The V and J ends lost 4 bases and 5 bases, in that order; junction bases with no gene match: 6. The CDR3 coding sequence is TGCGCCAGCAGCCCTCTTGGCGGGGGGGACGAGCAGTACTTC. This translates into CASSPLGGGDEQYF.

The V and J genes are TRBV2 and TRBJ1-1; D is unclear. The CDR3 runs to 12 residues. CDR1 is SNHLY and CDR2 is FYNNEI in the germline V gene. With 4 bases removed from V and 4 bases from J, the gap between germline ends came to 7 bases. The CDR3 bases are TGTGCCAGCAGTGGAGGGCCCACTGAAGCTTTCTTT. This gives the protein CASSGGPTEAFF.

This sequence joins TRBV4-1 and TRBJ1-2; maybe TRBD1 (5 bases). The CDR3 consists of 16 residues. Germline assignment: CDR1 MGHRA and CDR2 YSYEKL. The V end lost 0 bases, the J end lost 5 bases, and 16 bases lay between the germline ends. Here the CDR3 DNA reads TGCGCCAGCAGCCAAGATATGGGGGGAAAGGGATATGGCTACACCTTC. Protein sequence: CASSQDMGGKGYGYTF.

The chain combines TRBV7-3 with TRBJ1-5; perhaps TRBD1 as D (6 bases). V was cut by 5 bases and J by 3 bases, with 17 bases left in between. The CDR3 loop spans 16 amino acids. Germline-derived CDR1 and CDR2 are SGHTA and FQGTGA. DNA for the CDR3: TGTGCCAGCAGCCCCCCGGGACACCCATCCAATCAGCCCCAGCATTTT. It is translated as CASSPPGHPSNQPQHF.

V and J are TRBV11-3 and TRBJ2-7; 9 bases are a match to TRBD2. Germline lookup yields CDR1 SGHNT and CDR2 YENEEA. With 7 bases clipped from V and 6 bases from J, the junction kept 10 bases outside the gene matches. The CDR3 spans 14 residues. The CDR3 nucleotides read TGTGCCAGCACCCACGTAGCGGGAGATGGCGAGCAGTACTTC. The encoded protein is CASTHVAGDGEQYF.